The sample holds a few counts of the clone carrying this T cell receptor (beta chain). Its antigen is not known. The entry originates in a study of beta chain features in type 1 diabetes. Study observations and caveats: People with Type 1 diabetes carried modestly yet significantly shorter TCRB CDR3s in all four CD4+ subsets. Equally in patients and controls, shorter templates might have been favored by PCR.

The sequenced template was cDNA made from the entire isolated RNA. Profiling relied on immunoSEQ multiplex PCR, and the TCRdb table lists in-frame clones only, not all of them. The sample lists hundreds of thousands of clones, 10% to 15% occurring once. The material sequenced was naive CD4+ T cells from blood. The clonotype originates from a man between 18 and 35 years old with type 1 diabetes.

DNA of the CDR3: TGCGCCAGCATTGGTCGGACAGGAGTTGGGGATACGCAGTATTTT. Its translation: CASIGRTGVGDTQYF. The rearrangement links TRBV5-1 to TRBJ2-3; the match to TRBD1 covers 7 bases. V lost 6 bases, J lost 6 bases, and 13 bases stayed unmatched. The germline CDR1 and CDR2 sequences are SGHRS and YFSETQ. CDR3 length: 15 amino acids.